Listed here is a single T cell receptor beta chain. Antigen unknown. Genomic DNA of each subset was evenly split across several immunoSEQ plates. The table came from immunoSEQ multiplex PCR; TCRdb's copy has only in-frame clones and leaves some out. The table has 1,500,000 or so clones, roughly 97% seen once. This specimen comes from a study of shared clonotypes between healthy human individuals. Broader study findings: Clonotype sharing across several donors was observed for around 5% of naive CD4 clonotypes.

V lost 1 base, J lost 0 bases, and 6 bases stayed unmatched. The CDR3 contains 16 residues. CDR1 and CDR2 (germline): SGDLS, YYNGEE. This TCR was recovered from a man aged 25-45 years in good health. The source material was naive CD4+ T cells sorted from blood. The subset: CD45RA+ positively selected. V gene TRBV9 combines with J gene TRBJ2-5; TRBD2 agrees at 7 bases. The CDR3 DNA reads as TGTGCCAGCAGCGTATCGGCTAGCGGCCACCAAGAGACCCAGTACTTC. It yields the protein CASSVSASGHQETQYF.